The 12 T cell receptor beta chains below all came from one sample that was sequenced in a study of regulatory T cells in long-lasting Graves disease. With iRepertoire HTBI primers and Arm-PCR of CDR3 regions, TCR beta libraries were built. TCRdb reanalysed the multiplex PCR reads using MiXCR and keeps one entry per CDR3 protein. This sample yields 450,000 to 500,000 distinct CDR3 sequences, of which 16% are seen a single time; less than 15% belongs to the top ten. Time point defined: newly diagnosed GD, antithyroid drugs for less than 3 months. From RNA extracted from PBMCs, the TCR library was made. Separately, the same data were catalogued under a study of T cells in Graves' hyperthyroidism and ophthalmopathy.

This specimen was peripheral blood mononuclear cells (PBMCs), taken at new diagnosis, from a patient treated with antithyroid drugs. Receptors originate from a man between 35 and 55 years old with Graves disease.

This clonotype has at least ten counts. The V and J genes are TRBV2 and TRBJ2-3; the match to TRBD2 covers 11 bases. CDR3 length equals 17 residues. V dropped 6 bases and J dropped 1; count of bases not matched to a gene: 9. Germline loops: CDR1 SNHLY, CDR2 FYNNEI. CDR3 DNA: TGTGCCAGCAGCCGGACTAGCGGGCTCCCTGGCACAGATACGCAGTATTTT. Its translation is CASSRTSGLPGTDTQYF.

This clonotype was counted only a few times. This chain uses TRBV28 with TRBJ2-5, with 9 positions matching TRBD2. The CDR3 runs to 20 residues. Germline values: CDR1 MDHEN, CDR2 SYDVKM. With V trimmed by 1 base and J by 3 bases, 18 bases remained unmatched. CDR3 amino acids: CASSLSNRGFAGGVEETQYF. For the CDR3, the DNA is TGTGCCAGCAGTTTATCGAATCGGGGTTTTGCGGGAGGGGTAGAAGAGACCCAGTACTTC.

With respect to this clonotype: Just one base apart from a much larger clone, this may be a read error. The chain combines TRBV6-1 with TRBJ2-1, with D perhaps TRBD2 (6 bases). Germline V gene data show CDR1 as MNHNS and CDR2 as SASEGT. The CDR3 is 15 amino acids. The germline V and J ends were trimmed by 8 bases and 0 bases, with 14 bases remaining between them. The CDR3 nucleotides are TGTGCCAGCTCCCAAGGGAGGACCTCCTACAATGAGCAGTTCTTC. Translated: CASSQGRTSYNEQFF.

There are many counts of this clonotype. The rearrangement joins TRBV2 to TRBJ2-3; 7 positions agree with TRBD2. J lost 3 bases, V lost 6 bases, and 6 bases had no gene match. Germline V gene lookup returns CDR1 SNHLY and CDR2 FYNNEI. The CDR3 totals 14 residues. This CDR3 is CASRAGLGTDTQYF. The CDR3 coding sequence is TGTGCCAGCAGAGCCGGACTAGGGACAGATACGCAGTATTTT.

About this clonotype itself: A far larger clone is one base from this, pointing to a likely read error. This rearrangement joins TRBV2 to TRBJ2-1; 7 bases are a match to TRBD1. The CDR3 runs to 18 residues. Germline loops: CDR1 SNHLY, CDR2 FYNNEI. The CDR3 DNA follows: TGTGCCAGCAGTGATTTGCCTACAGGGGTTCTTGGTTACAATGAGCGGTTCTTC. Protein sequence: CASSDLPTGVLGYNERFF.

At least ten counts were recorded for this clonotype. The rearrangement uses TRBV2 and TRBJ2-3; 10 positions agree with TRBD2. Trimming took 8 bases from V and 4 from J; bases not matched to a gene: 21. From germline, CDR1 is SNHLY and CDR2 FYNNEI. The CDR3 extends over 19 amino acids. In nucleotides, the CDR3 is TGTGCCAGCCTTTGGCGTACAGGCAGCGGGAGGGCCGGGGCAGATACGCAGTATTTT. It translates to CASLWRTGSGRAGADTQYF.

This clonotype was recorded a few times. V and J are TRBV9 and TRBJ2-7, with D tentatively TRBD1 (5 bases). The germline V and J ends were trimmed by 0 bases and 0 bases, with 10 bases remaining between them. Looked up from germline, CDR1 is SGDLS and CDR2 is YYNGEE. The CDR3 runs to 15 residues. The CDR3 reads CASSVGWGNSYEQYF. DNA for the CDR3: TGTGCCAGCAGCGTAGGGTGGGGCAACTCCTACGAGCAGTACTTC. The whole variable domain, remainder taken from reference TRBV9 and TRBJ2-7, is DSGVTQTPKHLITATGQRVTLRCSPRSGDLSVYWYQQSLDQGLQFLIQYYNGEERAKGNILERFSAQQFPDLHSELNLSSLELGDSALYFCASSVGWGNSYEQYFGPGTRLTVT.

V is TRBV20-1 and J is TRBJ1-2; weak D call: TRBD1 (6 bases). Germline-derived CDR1 and CDR2 are DFQATT and SNEGSKA (reference sequence). The CDR3 is 13 amino acids. Trimming removed 7 bases from V and 8 bases from J, with 20 bases in between. CDR3 sequence reads: CSVLKGGGQGYTF. As DNA, the CDR3 is TGCAGTGTTCTAAAGGGGGGGGGGCAGGGCTACACCTTC.

The table lists this clonotype with a few counts. The rearrangement uses TRBV5-6 and TRBJ2-5, with D possibly TRBD2 on 6 matching bases. V was cut by 4 bases and J by 5 bases, with 15 bases left in between. Germline-derived CDR1 and CDR2 are SGHDT and YYEEEE. The CDR3 sequence is 14 residues long. The DNA for the CDR3 is TGTGCCAGCAGCCCGGGATGGGGGAGGGAGACCCAGTACTTC. Its translation is CASSPGWGRETQYF.

This clonotype was observed at least ten times. The chain employs TRBV2 and TRBJ2-1, with 8 nucleotides matching TRBD1. The V gene end was trimmed by 5 bases and the J gene end by 3 bases; junction bases not matched to a gene: 12. CDR3 length: 17 residues. Germline V lookup: CDR1 SNHLY, CDR2 FYNNEI. As DNA, the CDR3 is TGTGCCAGCAGTTTGCCTGGACAGGGACCTTACTACAATGAGCAGTTCTTC. The encoded protein is CASSLPGQGPYYNEQFF.

This clonotype was picked up a small number of times. The gene calls are TRBV12-3 or TRBV12-4 and TRBJ2-2; D possibly corresponds to TRBD2 (5 bases). The V gene lost 3 bases and the J gene lost 7 bases, with 21 bases spanning the gap. There are 17 residues in the CDR3. The DNA of the CDR3 is TGTGCCAGCAGTTTTGGTAGAGGGATTTTCCGGGACGGGGAGCTGTTTTTT. Protein: CASSFGRGIFRDGELFF.

V usage is TRBV11-2 and J usage is TRBJ2-7; a weak D match, TRBD2 (5 bases). Germline V gene sequence: CDR1 SGHAT, CDR2 FQNNGV. The CDR3 totals 14 residues. V was cut by 5 bases and J by 0 bases, with 11 bases left in between. The CDR3 here is CASSPWETSYEQYF. In nucleotides, the CDR3 is TGTGCCAGCAGCCCCTGGGAGACCTCCTACGAGCAGTACTTC.